Sequencing of this TCR beta chain was carried out in a study of cytomegalovirus exposure and HLA in healthy donors. The study, taken as a whole, reports: The authors enumerated over 150 TCR beta chains as linked to cytomegalovirus. Presence/absence analyses rested on an assumption that sequencing depth was roughly uniform across donors.

A multiplex PCR was run with 60 Vbeta primers and 13 Jbeta primers. Repertoires were generated with immunoSEQ multiplex PCR, while TCRdb's copy carries only in-frame clones and drops some. The sample lists about 160,000 clones; around 78% were seen once. A remark on this clone: Antigen specificity is unknown.

Germline values: CDR1 SNHLY, CDR2 FYNNEI. V was shortened by 1 base and J by 1 base, with 8 bases between the two germline ends. The CDR3 spans 16 residues. This chain connects TRBV2 to TRBJ2-6, with unresolved D. This sequence originates from a woman aged 40 to 50 in good health and CMV-seronegative. Source material: PBMCs. The CDR3 protein is CASSEGGGSGANVLTF. Written as DNA, the CDR3 is TGTGCCAGCAGTGAAGGTGGCGGATCTGGGGCCAACGTCCTGACTTTC. Full variable domain (outside the CDR3, taken from reference TRBV2 and TRBJ2-6): EPEVTQTPSHQVTQMGQEVILRCVPISNHLYFYWYRQILGQKVEFLVSFYNNEISEKSEIFDDQFSVERPDGSNFTLKIRSTKLEDSAMYFCASSEGGGSGANVLTFGAGSRLTVL.